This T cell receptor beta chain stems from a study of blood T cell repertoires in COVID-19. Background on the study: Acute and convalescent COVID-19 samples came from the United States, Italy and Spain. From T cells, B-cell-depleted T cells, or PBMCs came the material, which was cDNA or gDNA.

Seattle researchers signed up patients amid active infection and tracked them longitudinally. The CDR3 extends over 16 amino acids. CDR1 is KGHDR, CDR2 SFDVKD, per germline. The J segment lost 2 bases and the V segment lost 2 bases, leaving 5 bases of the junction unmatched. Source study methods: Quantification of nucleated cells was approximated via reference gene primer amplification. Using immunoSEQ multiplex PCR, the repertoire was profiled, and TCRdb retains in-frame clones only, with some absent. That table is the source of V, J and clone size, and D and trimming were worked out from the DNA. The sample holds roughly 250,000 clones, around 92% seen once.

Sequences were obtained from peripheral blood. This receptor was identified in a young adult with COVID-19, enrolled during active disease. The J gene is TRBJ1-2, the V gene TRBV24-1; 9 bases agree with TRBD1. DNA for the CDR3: TGTGCCACCAGTGATTCGGGACAGGGAAGAAACTATGGCTACACCTTC. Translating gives CATSDSGQGRNYGYTF.